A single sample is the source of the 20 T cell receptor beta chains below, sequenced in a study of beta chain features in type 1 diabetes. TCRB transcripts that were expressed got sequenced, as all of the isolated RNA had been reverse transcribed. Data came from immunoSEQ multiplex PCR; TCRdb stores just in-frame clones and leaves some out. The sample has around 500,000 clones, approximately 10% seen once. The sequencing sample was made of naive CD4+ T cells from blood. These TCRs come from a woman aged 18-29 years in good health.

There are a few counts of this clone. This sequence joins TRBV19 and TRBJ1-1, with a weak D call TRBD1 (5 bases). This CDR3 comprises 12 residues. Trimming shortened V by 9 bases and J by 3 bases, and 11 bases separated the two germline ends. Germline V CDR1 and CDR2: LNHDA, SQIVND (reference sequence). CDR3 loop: CASSDRYTEAFF. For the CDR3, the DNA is TGTGCCAGCTCCGACAGATACACTGAAGCTTTCTTT. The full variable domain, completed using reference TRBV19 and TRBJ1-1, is DGGITQSPKYLFRKEGQNVTLSCEQNLNHDAMYWYRQDPGQGLRLIYYSQIVNDFQKGDIAEGYSVSREKKESFPLTVTSAQKNPTAFYLCASSDRYTEAFFGQGTRLTVV.

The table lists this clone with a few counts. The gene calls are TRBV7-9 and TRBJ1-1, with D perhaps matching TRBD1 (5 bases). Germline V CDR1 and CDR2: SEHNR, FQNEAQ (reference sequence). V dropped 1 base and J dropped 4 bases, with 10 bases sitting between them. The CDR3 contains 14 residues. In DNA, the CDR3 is TGTGCCAGCAGCTTAGGGCCTGGGACCACTGAAGCTTTCTTT. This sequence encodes CASSLGPGTTEAFF.

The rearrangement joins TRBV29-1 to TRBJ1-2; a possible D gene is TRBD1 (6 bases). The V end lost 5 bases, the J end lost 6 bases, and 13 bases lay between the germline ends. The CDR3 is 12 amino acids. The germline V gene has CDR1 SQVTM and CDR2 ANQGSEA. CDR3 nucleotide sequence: TGCAGCGTTCGACAGGCGAATCATGGCTACACCTTC. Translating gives CSVRQANHGYTF.

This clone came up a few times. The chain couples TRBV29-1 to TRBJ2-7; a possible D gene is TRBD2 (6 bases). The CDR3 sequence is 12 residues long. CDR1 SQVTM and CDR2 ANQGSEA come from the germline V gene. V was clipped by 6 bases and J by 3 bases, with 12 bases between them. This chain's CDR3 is CSVEGSGYEQYF. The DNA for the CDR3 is TGCAGCGTGGAGGGCTCAGGCTACGAGCAGTACTTC.

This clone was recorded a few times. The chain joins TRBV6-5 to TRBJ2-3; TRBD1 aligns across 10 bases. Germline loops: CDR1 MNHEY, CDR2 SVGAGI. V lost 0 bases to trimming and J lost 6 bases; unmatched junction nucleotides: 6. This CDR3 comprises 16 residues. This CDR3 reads CASSYSMGQGSDTQYF. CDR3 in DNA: TGTGCCAGCAGTTACTCGATGGGACAGGGGTCCGATACGCAGTATTTT.

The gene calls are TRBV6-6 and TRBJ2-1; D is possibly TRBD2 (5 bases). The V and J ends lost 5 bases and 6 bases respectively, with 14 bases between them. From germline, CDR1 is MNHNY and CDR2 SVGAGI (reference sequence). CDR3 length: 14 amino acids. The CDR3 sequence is CASSRGSLFNEQFF. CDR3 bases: TGTGCCAGCAGTCGGGGTTCCCTTTTCAATGAGCAGTTCTTC.

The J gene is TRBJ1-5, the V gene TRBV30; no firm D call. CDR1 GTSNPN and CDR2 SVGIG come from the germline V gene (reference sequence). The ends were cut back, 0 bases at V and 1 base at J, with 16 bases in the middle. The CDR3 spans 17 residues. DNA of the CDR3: TGTGCCTGGAGTGTCAGTAGGACGGACCCCAGCAATCAGCCCCAGCATTTT. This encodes CAWSVSRTDPSNQPQHF.

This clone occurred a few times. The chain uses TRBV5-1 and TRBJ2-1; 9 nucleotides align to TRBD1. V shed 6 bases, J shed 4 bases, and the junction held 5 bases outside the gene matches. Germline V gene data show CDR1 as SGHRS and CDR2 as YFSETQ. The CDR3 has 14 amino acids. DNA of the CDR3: TGCGCCAGCACCCCGGGACAGGGATACAATGAGCAGTTCTTC. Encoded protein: CASTPGQGYNEQFF.

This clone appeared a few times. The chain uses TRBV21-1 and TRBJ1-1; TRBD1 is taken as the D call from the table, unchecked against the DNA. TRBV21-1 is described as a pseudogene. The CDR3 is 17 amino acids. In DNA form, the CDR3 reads TGTGCCAGCAGCATGGGGCAAGCCACATCTTTGAGCACTGAAGCTTTCTTT. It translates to CASSMGQATSLSTEAFF.

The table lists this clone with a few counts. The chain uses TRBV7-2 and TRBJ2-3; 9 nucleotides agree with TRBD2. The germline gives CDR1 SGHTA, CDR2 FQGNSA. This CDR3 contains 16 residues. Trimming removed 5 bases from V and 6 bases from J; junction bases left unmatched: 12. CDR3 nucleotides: TGTGCCAGCAGCCCGGTCGGGCGGGGGGGCTTGGATACGCAGTATTTT. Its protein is CASSPVGRGGLDTQYF. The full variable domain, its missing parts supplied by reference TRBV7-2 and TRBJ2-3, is GAGVSQSPSNKVTEKGKDVELRCDPISGHTALYWYRQSLGQGLEFLIYFQGNSAPDKSGLPSDRFSAERTGGSVSTLTIQRTQQEDSAVYLCASSPVGRGGLDTQYFGPGTRLTVL.

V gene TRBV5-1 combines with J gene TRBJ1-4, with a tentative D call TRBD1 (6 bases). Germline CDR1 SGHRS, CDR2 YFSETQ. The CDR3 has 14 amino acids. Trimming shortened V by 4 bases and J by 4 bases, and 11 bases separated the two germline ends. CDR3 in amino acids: CASSIGQYNEKLFF. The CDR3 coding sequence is TGCGCCAGCAGCATAGGACAGTATAATGAAAAACTGTTTTTT.

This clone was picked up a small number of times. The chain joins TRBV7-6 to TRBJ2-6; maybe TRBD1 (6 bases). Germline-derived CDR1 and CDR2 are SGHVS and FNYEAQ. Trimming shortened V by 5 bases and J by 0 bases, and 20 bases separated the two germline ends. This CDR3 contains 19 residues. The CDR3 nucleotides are TGTGCCAGCAGCCCAGCTGCTCAGGGGAAGGCCTCTGGGGCCAACGTCCTGACTTTC. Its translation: CASSPAAQGKASGANVLTF.

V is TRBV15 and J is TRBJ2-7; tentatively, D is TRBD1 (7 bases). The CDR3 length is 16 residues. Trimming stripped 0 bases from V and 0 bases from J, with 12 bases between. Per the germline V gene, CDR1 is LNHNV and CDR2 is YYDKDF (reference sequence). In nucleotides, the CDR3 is TGTGCCACCAGCAGAGATGGAGGGGGCGCCTCCTACGAGCAGTACTTC. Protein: CATSRDGGGASYEQYF.

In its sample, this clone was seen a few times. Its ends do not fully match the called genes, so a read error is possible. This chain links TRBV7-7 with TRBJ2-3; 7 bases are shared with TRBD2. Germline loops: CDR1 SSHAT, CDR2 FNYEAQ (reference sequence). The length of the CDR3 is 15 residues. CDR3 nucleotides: TGTGCTAGCAGCTCGACTAGCCTGAGGACAGATACGCAGTATTTT. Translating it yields CASSSTSLRTDTQYF.

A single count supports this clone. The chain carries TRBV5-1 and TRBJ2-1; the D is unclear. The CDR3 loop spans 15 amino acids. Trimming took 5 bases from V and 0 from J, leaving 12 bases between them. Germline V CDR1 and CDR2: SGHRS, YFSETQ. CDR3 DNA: TGCGCCAGCAGTCCTACCTCATCCTCCTACAATGAGCAGTTCTTC. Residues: CASSPTSSSYNEQFF. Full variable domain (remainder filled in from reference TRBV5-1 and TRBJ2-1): KAGVTQTPRYLIKTRGQQVTLSCSPISGHRSVSWYQQTPGQGLQFLFEYFSETQRNKGNFPGRFSGRQFSNSRSEMNVSTLELGDSALYLCASSPTSSSYNEQFFGPGTRLTVL.

The CDR3 DNA reads as TGTGCCACCAGTGCCAAATATTCCTACGAGCAGTACGTC. Residues: CATSAKYSYEQYV. The chain is built from TRBV15 and TRBJ2-7; D not certain. Trimming removed 6 bases from V and 1 base from J, with 10 bases in between. CDR1 LNHNV and CDR2 YYDKDF come from the germline V gene (reference sequence). CDR3 length: 13 residues.

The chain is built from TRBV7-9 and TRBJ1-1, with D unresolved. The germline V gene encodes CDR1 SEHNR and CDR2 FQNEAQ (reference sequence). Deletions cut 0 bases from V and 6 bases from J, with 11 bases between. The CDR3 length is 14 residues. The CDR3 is CASSLAGRSSEAFF. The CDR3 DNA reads TGTGCCAGCAGCTTAGCAGGACGGAGCTCTGAAGCTTTCTTT.

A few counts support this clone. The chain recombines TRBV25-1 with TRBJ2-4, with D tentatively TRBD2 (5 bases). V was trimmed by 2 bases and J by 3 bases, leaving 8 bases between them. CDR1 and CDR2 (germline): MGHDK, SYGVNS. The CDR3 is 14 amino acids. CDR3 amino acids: CASSEPGNKNIQYF. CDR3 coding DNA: TGTGCCAGCAGTGAACCCGGGAACAAAAACATTCAGTACTTC.

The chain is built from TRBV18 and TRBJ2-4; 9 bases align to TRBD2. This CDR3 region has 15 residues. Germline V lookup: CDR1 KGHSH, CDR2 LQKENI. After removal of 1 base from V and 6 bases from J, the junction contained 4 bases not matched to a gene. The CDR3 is CASSPLAGDRNIQYF. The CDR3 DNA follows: TGTGCCAGCTCACCACTAGCGGGGGATCGAAACATTCAGTACTTC.

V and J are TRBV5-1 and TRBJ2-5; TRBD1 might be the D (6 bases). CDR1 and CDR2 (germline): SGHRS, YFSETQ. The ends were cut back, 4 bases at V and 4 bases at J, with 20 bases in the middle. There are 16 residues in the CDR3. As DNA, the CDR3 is TGCGCCAGCAGCCCCGGGACAAACCCTTGGCGAGAGACCCAGTACTTC. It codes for CASSPGTNPWRETQYF.